These 5 T cell receptor beta chains originate from one sample sequenced in a study of Ad26.COV2.S vaccination and SARS-CoV-2 variants. TCRdb's copy holds only in-frame clones and misses some; the assay was immunoSEQ multiplex PCR. The sample carries approximately 410,000 clones, approximately 90% recorded once. The treatment denotes: around 19 received Ad26.COV2.S at low or high dose, single or two shots; several received placebo; per-sample allocation not given. Specimen acquisition occurred on day 63 following the initial vaccine or placebo injection. The sequences come from peripheral blood, collected in a trial of Ad26.COV2.S vaccine versus placebo. Every receptor here comes from a person between 18 and 65 years old who received the Ad26.COV2.S COVID-19 vaccine or a placebo.

V is TRBV4-2 and J is TRBJ2-1, with D possibly TRBD1 on 6 matching bases. The CDR3 consists of 14 residues. V shed 2 bases and J shed 9 bases, with 14 bases lying between them. The germline CDR1 and CDR2 sequences are LGHNA and YNFKEQ. The CDR3 nucleotides read TGTGCCAGCAGCCAACCCGGGACACCCAGTGAGCAGTTCTTC. This gives the protein CASSQPGTPSEQFF.

The chain carries TRBV28 and TRBJ1-5, with a tentative D call TRBD1 (6 bases). Germline V lookup: CDR1 MDHEN, CDR2 SYDVKM. V was cut by 5 bases and J by 5 bases, with 13 bases left in between. The CDR3 runs 14 residues. CDR3 DNA sequence: TGTGCCAGCAGTCGAGGGGGAGGGCATCAGCCCCAGCATTTT. Its translation is CASSRGGGHQPQHF.

This chain links TRBV5-1 with TRBJ2-3; TRBD1 matches at 8 bases. The CDR3 extends over 14 amino acids. Looked up from germline, CDR1 is SGHRS and CDR2 is YFSETQ. V was pared by 4 bases and J by 3 bases, with 4 bases of the junction left unmatched. CDR3 DNA sequence: TGCGCCAGCAGCCACAGGGGGTGGACAGATACGCAGTATTTT. It codes for CASSHRGWTDTQYF.

The chain is built from TRBV28 and TRBJ2-7; no firm D call. The CDR3 runs 15 residues. The V end was cut by 1 base, the J end by 7 bases, with 17 bases between. Germline V gives CDR1 MDHEN, CDR2 SYDVKM. The DNA for the CDR3 is TGTGCCAGCAGTTTATCCCGCCTTCGTGGGGTGGAGCAGTACTTC. Encoded protein: CASSLSRLRGVEQYF. Full variable domain (missing parts from reference TRBV28 and TRBJ2-7): DVKVTQSSRYLVKRTGEKVFLECVQDMDHENMFWYRQDPGLGLRLIYFSYDVKMKEKGDIPEGYSVSREKKERFSLILESASTNQTSMYLCASSLSRLRGVEQYFGPGTRLTVT.

The chain employs TRBV5-1 and TRBJ1-1, with TRBD1 matching 9 bases. The germline gives CDR1 SGHRS, CDR2 YFSETQ. The junction had 4 bases not matched to a gene; V was cut back by 4 bases and J by 0 bases. The CDR3 totals 15 residues. The CDR3 DNA sequence: TGCGCCAGCAGCGCGGGACAGGGCTTGAACACTGAAGCTTTCTTT. Its translation: CASSAGQGLNTEAFF.